This T cell receptor (beta chain) was identified in a study of regulatory T cells in long-lasting Graves disease. Across the whole study: Newly diagnosed Graves' patients had taken antithyroid drugs under 3 months.

Per germline, CDR1 SGHAT and CDR2 FQNNGV. This CDR3 comprises 15 residues. CDR3-region Arm-PCR and iRepertoire HTBI primers produced the TCR beta libraries. Each CDR3 protein is one row after TCRdb ran MiXCR on the multiplex PCR reads. The table records over 500,000 distinct CDR3 sequences, about 16% of them present only once. Concerning this clonotype: Its antigen is unidentified.

The study's findings and limits: Persistent Graves' cases showed lower TCR diversity than newly diagnosed cases.

The sample's time point: newly diagnosed GD, antithyroid drugs for less than 3 months. PBMC RNA was the source of the TCR library. These data are also associated with another study on T cells in Graves' hyperthyroidism and ophthalmopathy. As that report states: Carried out on the TCR CDR3, a first-round RT-PCR used the HTBI primer set.

The chain has TRBV11-2 and TRBJ2-3; 9 positions agree with TRBD1. Gene TRBJ1-1 matches the end of the DNA better, so the J call may be wrong. The source was peripheral blood mononuclear cells (PBMCs), collected at new diagnosis, from a patient treated with antithyroid drugs. The origin of this receptor is a man aged 18 to 30 with Graves disease. CDR3 coding DNA: TGTGCCAGCAGCACCATGGCCTACAGGGGGCCTGAAGCTTTCTTT. As protein: CASSTMAYRGPEAFF.